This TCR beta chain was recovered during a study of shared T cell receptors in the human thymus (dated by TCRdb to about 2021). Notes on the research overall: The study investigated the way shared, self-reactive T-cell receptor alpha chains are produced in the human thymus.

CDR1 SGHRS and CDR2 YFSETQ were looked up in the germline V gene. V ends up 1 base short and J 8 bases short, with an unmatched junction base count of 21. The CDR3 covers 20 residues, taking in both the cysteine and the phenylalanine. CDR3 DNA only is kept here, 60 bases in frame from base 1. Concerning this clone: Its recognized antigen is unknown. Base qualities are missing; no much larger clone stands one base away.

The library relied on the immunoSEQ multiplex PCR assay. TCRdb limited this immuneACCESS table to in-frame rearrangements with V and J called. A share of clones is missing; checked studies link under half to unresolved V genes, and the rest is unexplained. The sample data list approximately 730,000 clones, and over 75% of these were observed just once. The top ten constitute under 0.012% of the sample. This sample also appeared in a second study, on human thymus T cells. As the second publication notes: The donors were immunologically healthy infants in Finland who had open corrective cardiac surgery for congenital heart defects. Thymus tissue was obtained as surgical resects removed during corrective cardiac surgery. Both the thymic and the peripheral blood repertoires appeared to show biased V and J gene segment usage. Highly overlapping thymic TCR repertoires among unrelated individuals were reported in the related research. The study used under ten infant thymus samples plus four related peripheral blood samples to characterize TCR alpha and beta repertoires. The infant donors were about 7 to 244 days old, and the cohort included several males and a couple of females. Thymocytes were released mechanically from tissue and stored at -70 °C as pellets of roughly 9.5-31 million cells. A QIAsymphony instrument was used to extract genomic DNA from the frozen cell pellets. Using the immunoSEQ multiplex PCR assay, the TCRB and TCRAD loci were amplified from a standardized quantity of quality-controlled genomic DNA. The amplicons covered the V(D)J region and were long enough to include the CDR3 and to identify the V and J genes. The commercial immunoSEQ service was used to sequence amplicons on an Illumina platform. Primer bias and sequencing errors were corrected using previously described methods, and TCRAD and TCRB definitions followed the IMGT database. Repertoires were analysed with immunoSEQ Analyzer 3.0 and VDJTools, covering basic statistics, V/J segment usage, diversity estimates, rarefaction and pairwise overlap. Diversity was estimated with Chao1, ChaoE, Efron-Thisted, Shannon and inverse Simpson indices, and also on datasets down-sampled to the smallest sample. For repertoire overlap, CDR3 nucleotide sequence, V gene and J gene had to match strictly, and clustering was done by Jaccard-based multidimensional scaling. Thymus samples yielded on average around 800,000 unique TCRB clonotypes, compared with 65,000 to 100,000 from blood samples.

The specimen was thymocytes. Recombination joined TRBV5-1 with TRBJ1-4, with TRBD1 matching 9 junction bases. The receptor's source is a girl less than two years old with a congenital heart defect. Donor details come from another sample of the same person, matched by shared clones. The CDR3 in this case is CASSLLGRRNYRGREEKLFF. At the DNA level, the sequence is TGCGCCAGCAGCTTGCTCGGCCGGAGAAATTACAGGGGGCGCGAAGAAAAACTGTTTTTT.